This T cell receptor beta chain was documented in a study of blood T cells in healthy people across ages. CDR1 is SGDLS and CDR2 is YYNGEE in the germline V gene. Trimming cost V 0 bases and J 2 bases; bases outside gene matches: 3. The length of the CDR3 is 15 residues. Next came a second PCR, run for 7 to 11 cycles, which used a sample-barcoded 5' primer along with a J-beta primer mix. TCRdb independently ran MiXCR on the 5' RACE reads; one entry per CDR3 protein. This sample has some 1.6 million distinct CDR3 sequences; 34% occur once, and the top ten carry about 11%. This clonotype was counted between two and nine times. Its antigen is undetermined. Caucasian, healthy and from Russia, the donors were aged between 6 and 90. Extracted total RNA amounted to at least 5.5 micrograms for each sample. Study results and caveats: Long-lived donors exceeded aged donors in naive CD4+ cells and diversity. Estimated diversity that came from one million T cells was considered an underestimate.

V and J are TRBV9 and TRBJ2-3; 7 bases are a match to TRBD1. The clonotype comes from a woman in her thirties in good health. Specimen: blood. The CDR3 reads CASSVDRGYTDTQYF. The CDR3 DNA follows: TGTGCCAGCAGCGTAGACAGGGGTTACACAGATACGCAGTATTTT.